Listed below are T cell receptor beta chains from one sample, sequenced in a study of shared clonotypes between healthy human individuals. Clones were read by immunoSEQ multiplex PCR, and TCRdb kept only the in-frame ones, dropping some. Of approximately 2.1 million clones in the sample, 85% to 95% were seen once. The sample consisted of naive CD4+ T cells from PBMCs. These receptors were taken from a man aged 18 to 30 in good health. Some clones in this sample may be carry-over from other donors' samples. Both conserved end residues are part of each CDR3. Each record gives: V gene, D gene, J gene, clone size, CDR3 protein, CDR3 DNA. A D gene is named only where the DNA matches it firmly. Only some rows state a clone size, as once, few, many or a class for expanded clones.

V gene: TRBV18; D gene: .; J gene: TRBJ1-5; clone size: .; CDR3 protein: CASSPRGDGNQPQHF; CDR3 DNA: TGTGCCAGCTCACCACGGGGTGACGGCAATCAGCCCCAGCATTTT
V gene: TRBV6-4; D gene: .; J gene: TRBJ2-4; clone size: .; CDR3 protein: CASSDSPKAKNIQYF; CDR3 DNA: TGTGCCAGCAGTGACTCCCCGAAAGCCAAAAACATTCAGTACTTC
V gene: TRBV30; D gene: .; J gene: TRBJ1-4; clone size: .; CDR3 protein: CAWGMTHPNEKLFF; CDR3 DNA: TGTGCCTGGGGGATGACACATCCTAATGAAAAACTGTTTTTT
V gene: TRBV2; D gene: TRBD1; J gene: TRBJ1-1; clone size: .; CDR3 protein: CASSAAGDRGRAEAFF; CDR3 DNA: TGTGCCAGCAGTGCCGCGGGGGACAGGGGGCGAGCTGAAGCTTTCTTT
V gene: TRBV29-1; D gene: .; J gene: TRBJ2-3; clone size: .; CDR3 protein: CSVYQGADTQYF; CDR3 DNA: TGCAGCGTTTACCAGGGTGCAGATACGCAGTATTTT
V gene: TRBV28; D gene: .; J gene: TRBJ2-7; clone size: .; CDR3 protein: CASSLAPSYEQYF; CDR3 DNA: TGTGCCAGCAGTTTGGCCCCGTCCTACGAGCAGTACTTC
V gene: TRBV25-1; D gene: TRBD1; J gene: TRBJ2-7; clone size: .; CDR3 protein: CASRRDRPYEQYF; CDR3 DNA: TGTGCCAGCAGAAGGGACAGACCCTACGAGCAGTACTTC
V gene: TRBV28; D gene: TRBD2; J gene: TRBJ2-3; clone size: .; CDR3 protein: CASKTSGGTDTQYF; CDR3 DNA: TGTGCCAGCAAGACTAGCGGAGGCACAGATACGCAGTATTTT
V gene: TRBV25-1; D gene: .; J gene: TRBJ1-5; clone size: once; CDR3 protein: CASSESGTIVNQPQHF; CDR3 DNA: TGTGCCAGCAGTGAATCTGGGACGATAGTCAATCAGCCCCAGCATTTT
V gene: TRBV4-1; D gene: TRBD2; J gene: TRBJ2-2; clone size: .; CDR3 protein: CASSRFLVSGRENTGELFF; CDR3 DNA: TGCGCCAGCAGCCGCTTCCTGGTGAGCGGGAGAGAGAACACCGGGGAGCTGTTTTTT
V gene: TRBV2; D gene: TRBD2; J gene: TRBJ2-3; clone size: once; CDR3 protein: CASSPGLAGEADTQYF; CDR3 DNA: TGTGCCAGCAGCCCGGGACTAGCGGGAGAGGCAGATACGCAGTATTTT
V gene: TRBV11-3; D gene: .; J gene: TRBJ2-2; clone size: .; CDR3 protein: CASSYSGANTGELFF; CDR3 DNA: TGTGCCAGCAGCTACAGCGGAGCGAACACCGGGGAGCTGTTTTTT
V gene: TRBV27; D gene: .; J gene: TRBJ1-2; clone size: .; CDR3 protein: CASSSRTANYGYTF; CDR3 DNA: TGTGCCAGCAGTTCCCGGACAGCTAACTATGGCTACACCTTC
V gene: TRBV28; D gene: .; J gene: TRBJ1-5; clone size: once; CDR3 protein: CASSWKNSNQPQHF; CDR3 DNA: TGTGCCAGCAGTTGGAAAAATAGCAATCAGCCCCAGCATTTT
V gene: TRBV7-8; D gene: .; J gene: TRBJ1-1; clone size: once; CDR3 protein: CASSLEHRYTEAFF; CDR3 DNA: TGTGCCAGCAGCTTAGAGCACAGATACACTGAAGCTTTCTTT
V gene: TRBV19; D gene: TRBD1; J gene: TRBJ2-1; clone size: .; CDR3 protein: CASSIWTGSNEQFF; CDR3 DNA: TGTGCCAGTAGTATCTGGACAGGGTCCAATGAGCAGTTCTTC
V gene: TRBV6-4; D gene: .; J gene: TRBJ2-1; clone size: .; CDR3 protein: CASSDRNEQFF; CDR3 DNA: TGTGCCAGCAGTGATCGTAATGAGCAGTTCTTC
V gene: TRBV9; D gene: TRBD2; J gene: TRBJ2-5; clone size: .; CDR3 protein: CASSVRASGKQETQYF; CDR3 DNA: TGTGCCAGCAGCGTACGGGCTAGCGGGAAGCAAGAGACCCAGTACTTC
V gene: TRBV5-1; D gene: .; J gene: TRBJ2-2; clone size: .; CDR3 protein: CASRTDSANTGELFF; CDR3 DNA: TGCGCCAGCAGGACGGACAGCGCGAACACCGGGGAGCTGTTTTTT
V gene: TRBV4-1; D gene: .; J gene: TRBJ1-4; clone size: .; CDR3 protein: CASSPQGGPSSNEKLFF; CDR3 DNA: TGCGCCAGCAGCCCCCAAGGTGGGCCGTCGAGTAATGAAAAACTGTTTTTT
V gene: TRBV18; D gene: .; J gene: TRBJ1-1; clone size: .; CDR3 protein: CASSPLQENTEAFF; CDR3 DNA: TGTGCCAGCTCACCCCTACAGGAGAACACTGAAGCTTTCTTT
V gene: TRBV6-1; D gene: TRBD1; J gene: TRBJ1-1; clone size: .; CDR3 protein: CASSRQGAVNTEAFF; CDR3 DNA: TGTGCCAGCAGTAGACAGGGAGCTGTGAACACTGAAGCTTTCTTT
V gene: TRBV6-1; D gene: .; J gene: TRBJ2-6; clone size: .; CDR3 protein: CASSEKTGGLRSGANVLTF; CDR3 DNA: TGTGCCAGCAGTGAAAAGACGGGGGGCCTTAGGTCTGGGGCCAACGTCCTGACTTTC
V gene: TRBV5-1; D gene: .; J gene: TRBJ1-2; clone size: .; CDR3 protein: CASSLTPPAGGNYGYTF; CDR3 DNA: TGCGCCAGCAGCTTGACCCCTCCGGCAGGCGGTAACTATGGCTACACCTTC
V gene: TRBV7-9; D gene: TRBD1; J gene: TRBJ1-5; clone size: .; CDR3 protein: CASSFGGGEIQPQHF; CDR3 DNA: TGTGCCAGCAGCTTCGGAGGGGGCGAAATTCAGCCCCAGCATTTT
V gene: TRBV5-4; D gene: .; J gene: TRBJ2-5; clone size: .; CDR3 protein: CASSRGPTPPQYF; CDR3 DNA: TGTGCCAGCAGCCGGGGGCCGACTCCCCCCCAGTACTTC
V gene: TRBV9; D gene: .; J gene: TRBJ1-1; clone size: .; CDR3 protein: CASSVGAENTEAFF; CDR3 DNA: TGTGCCAGCAGCGTAGGGGCGGAAAACACTGAAGCTTTCTTT
V gene: TRBV28; D gene: .; J gene: TRBJ1-1; clone size: .; CDR3 protein: CASTEVNTEAFF; CDR3 DNA: TGTGCCAGCACGGAGGTGAACACTGAAGCTTTCTTT
V gene: TRBV19; D gene: TRBD1; J gene: TRBJ2-7; clone size: .; CDR3 protein: CASSPRGPPSYEQYF; CDR3 DNA: TGTGCCAGTAGCCCTAGGGGGCCCCCTTCCTACGAGCAGTACTTC
V gene: TRBV6-1; D gene: .; J gene: TRBJ2-5; clone size: .; CDR3 protein: CASSDLLGHLETQYF; CDR3 DNA: TGTGCCAGCAGTGACCTCCTGGGACATCTGGAGACCCAGTACTTC
V gene: TRBV5-1; D gene: TRBD2; J gene: TRBJ2-7; clone size: .; CDR3 protein: CANSLAPSGSGYEQYF; CDR3 DNA: TGCGCCAACAGCTTGGCTCCTAGCGGGAGTGGCTACGAGCAGTACTTC
V gene: TRBV6-5; D gene: .; J gene: TRBJ2-2; clone size: .; CDR3 protein: CASSYWGAGELFF; CDR3 DNA: TGTGCCAGCAGTTACTGGGGAGCCGGGGAGCTGTTTTTT
V gene: TRBV7-2; D gene: .; J gene: TRBJ1-2; clone size: .; CDR3 protein: CASSLVIGQPDIYGYTF; CDR3 DNA: TGTGCCAGCAGCTTAGTTATAGGGCAACCTGACATCTATGGCTACACCTTC
V gene: TRBV29-1; D gene: TRBD2; J gene: TRBJ2-1; clone size: .; CDR3 protein: CSDGRPEQFF; CDR3 DNA: TGCAGCGACGGGAGGCCGGAGCAGTTCTTC
V gene: TRBV29-1; D gene: TRBD2; J gene: TRBJ2-5; clone size: once; CDR3 protein: CSVRTSAQETQYF; CDR3 DNA: TGCAGCGTCCGGACTAGCGCACAAGAGACCCAGTACTTC
V gene: TRBV25-1; D gene: TRBD1; J gene: TRBJ2-1; clone size: .; CDR3 protein: CASSAGTGSRYNEQFF; CDR3 DNA: TGTGCCAGCAGTGCGGGGACAGGGTCGAGGTACAATGAGCAGTTCTTC
V gene: TRBV28; D gene: .; J gene: TRBJ2-3; clone size: .; CDR3 protein: CASSFVRNWAVGTDTQYF; CDR3 DNA: TGTGCCAGCAGTTTCGTTCGCAATTGGGCAGTCGGCACAGATACGCAGTATTTT
V gene: TRBV2; D gene: .; J gene: TRBJ1-1; clone size: few; CDR3 protein: CASSEGGGLYTEAFF; CDR3 DNA: TGTGCCAGCAGTGAAGGTGGGGGGCTTTACACTGAAGCTTTCTTT
V gene: TRBV21-1; D gene: .; J gene: TRBJ1-5; clone size: .; CDR3 protein: CASSSGPSPQHF; CDR3 DNA: TGTGCCAGCAGCAGTGGCCCCTCGCCCCAGCATTTT
V gene: TRBV19; D gene: .; J gene: TRBJ1-5; clone size: .; CDR3 protein: CASSTLVTRVVGNQPQHF; CDR3 DNA: TGTGCCAGTAGTACTCTCGTCACCAGGGTGGTTGGCAATCAGCCCCAGCATTTT
V gene: TRBV7-9; D gene: .; J gene: TRBJ2-7; clone size: .; CDR3 protein: CASSLAYAGANEQYF; CDR3 DNA: TGTGCCAGCAGCTTAGCGTATGCGGGGGCCAACGAGCAGTACTTC
V gene: TRBV14; D gene: TRBD1; J gene: TRBJ1-5; clone size: .; CDR3 protein: CASSPKGTGRNQPQHF; CDR3 DNA: TGTGCCAGCAGCCCTAAGGGGACAGGACGCAATCAGCCCCAGCATTTT
V gene: TRBV2; D gene: .; J gene: TRBJ2-2; clone size: .; CDR3 protein: CASRPAANTGELFF; CDR3 DNA: TGTGCCAGCAGGCCAGCGGCGAACACCGGGGAGCTGTTTTTT
V gene: TRBV7-3; D gene: TRBD1; J gene: TRBJ2-7; clone size: .; CDR3 protein: CASSLGTGSSYEQYF; CDR3 DNA: TGTGCCAGCAGCTTAGGGACAGGTAGCTCCTACGAGCAGTACTTC
V gene: TRBV12-5; D gene: .; J gene: TRBJ2-1; clone size: .; CDR3 protein: CASGSLPTPEGNEQFF; CDR3 DNA: TGTGCTAGTGGTTCTCTTCCCACTCCCGAGGGGAATGAGCAGTTCTTC
V gene: TRBV28; D gene: .; J gene: TRBJ1-2; clone size: .; CDR3 protein: CASSLMAGYYGYTF; CDR3 DNA: TGTGCCAGCAGTTTAATGGCAGGCTACTATGGCTACACCTTC
V gene: TRBV28; D gene: TRBD2; J gene: TRBJ2-3; clone size: .; CDR3 protein: CASRTGGYSGQYF; CDR3 DNA: TGTGCCAGCAGAACCGGGGGGTACAGCGGGCAGTATTTT
V gene: TRBV5-1; D gene: .; J gene: TRBJ2-2; clone size: .; CDR3 protein: CASRVGPGNTGELFF; CDR3 DNA: TGCGCCAGCAGGGTAGGTCCGGGAAACACCGGGGAGCTGTTTTTT
V gene: TRBV28; D gene: TRBD2; J gene: TRBJ2-1; clone size: .; CDR3 protein: CASSLSKAGGRGYNEQFF; CDR3 DNA: TGTGCCAGCAGTTTAAGTAAGGCGGGAGGACGCGGATACAATGAGCAGTTCTTC
V gene: TRBV9; D gene: .; J gene: TRBJ2-4; clone size: .; CDR3 protein: CASSVDPRGSGNIQYF; CDR3 DNA: TGTGCCAGCAGCGTAGATCCGAGGGGTTCGGGAAACATTCAGTACTTC
V gene: TRBV19; D gene: .; J gene: TRBJ2-6; clone size: .; CDR3 protein: CASRVQGYGANVLTF; CDR3 DNA: TGTGCCAGTAGAGTACAGGGTTATGGGGCCAACGTCCTGACTTTC
V gene: TRBV30; D gene: TRBD2; J gene: TRBJ2-1; clone size: .; CDR3 protein: CACPTSGRLYEQFF; CDR3 DNA: TGTGCCTGCCCGACTAGCGGGAGGCTCTATGAGCAGTTCTTC
V gene: TRBV7-2; D gene: .; J gene: TRBJ1-2; clone size: .; CDR3 protein: CASSLFRGGYTF; CDR3 DNA: TGTGCCAGCAGCTTATTCAGAGGTGGCTACACCTTC
V gene: TRBV5-4; D gene: TRBD2; J gene: TRBJ2-3; clone size: .; CDR3 protein: CASSGVAGGRVGTDTQYF; CDR3 DNA: TGTGCCAGCAGTGGGGTAGCGGGAGGGAGGGTTGGCACAGATACGCAGTATTTT
V gene: TRBV2; D gene: .; J gene: TRBJ1-1; clone size: .; CDR3 protein: CASRVSVNTEAFF; CDR3 DNA: TGTGCCAGCAGGGTTTCGGTAAACACTGAAGCTTTCTTT
V gene: TRBV29-1; D gene: TRBD1; J gene: TRBJ2-5; clone size: .; CDR3 protein: CSAGQGAQGETQYF; CDR3 DNA: TGCAGCGCTGGACAGGGGGCGCAGGGAGAGACCCAGTACTTC
V gene: TRBV15; D gene: .; J gene: TRBJ2-4; clone size: .; CDR3 protein: CANPLEELTSKNIQYF; CDR3 DNA: TGTGCTAATCCGCTTGAAGAACTTACTTCCAAAAACATTCAGTACTTC